This passage covers 25 T cell receptor beta chains from one sample sequenced in a study of T cell responses to AZD1222 COVID-19 vaccine. Method: immunoSEQ multiplex PCR; TCRdb's copy keeps in-frame clones and lacks some. In the table there are under 70,000 clones, about four fifths of which are singletons. The source was peripheral blood, collected on day 0 of MenACWY control vaccination. These receptors were obtained from an adult in good health.

The rearrangement uses TRBV7-2 and TRBJ2-1, with TRBD2 matching over 13 bases. Germline V lookup: CDR1 SGHTA, CDR2 FQGNSA. This CDR3 is 16 amino acids long. The V segment lost 5 bases and the J segment 6 bases; nucleotides outside the gene matches: 7. CDR3 nucleotide sequence: TGTGCCAGCAGCCCTCGACTAGCGGGGGGTCTCAATGAGCAGTTCTTC. Translating gives CASSPRLAGGLNEQFF.

The J gene is TRBJ2-1, the V gene TRBV30; no definite D call. The CDR3 is made up of 14 amino acids. V was cut by 3 bases and J by 4 bases, with 13 bases left in between. CDR1 is GTSNPN and CDR2 is SVGIG in the germline V gene (reference sequence). In DNA, the CDR3 is TGTGCCTGGAGCCCGTCCAGGATATACAATGAGCAGTTCTTC. Its translation: CAWSPSRIYNEQFF.

V and J are TRBV10-3 and TRBJ2-1, with 9 positions matching TRBD2. Unmatched junction bases numbered 10, after V lost 4 bases and J lost 6 bases. Germline values: CDR1 ENHRY, CDR2 SYGVKD. The CDR3 covers 16 residues. The CDR3 DNA is TGTGCCATCAGTGCGCTTAGCGGGGGACTTTCCAATGAGCAGTTCTTC. This codes for CAISALSGGLSNEQFF.

The chain combines TRBV19 with TRBJ1-2; TRBD1 aligns across 9 bases. Trimming cost V 3 bases and J 4 bases; bases outside gene matches: 9. The length of the CDR3 is 16 residues. Germline loops: CDR1 LNHDA, CDR2 SQIVND (reference sequence). The CDR3 sequence: CASSIPRTGAGYGYTF. The CDR3 DNA follows: TGTGCCAGTAGTATTCCTAGGACAGGGGCCGGCTATGGCTACACCTTC.

This chain uses TRBV29-1 with TRBJ2-3; 11 bases match TRBD2. The germline V gene encodes CDR1 SQVTM and CDR2 ANQGSEA. This CDR3 has 13 residues. After removal of 3 bases from V and 6 bases from J, the junction contained 2 bases not matched to a gene. This CDR3 reads CSVETSGADTQYF. CDR3 nucleotide sequence: TGCAGCGTTGAGACTAGCGGGGCTGATACGCAGTATTTT.

V is TRBV4-3 and J is TRBJ1-6, with D unresolved. The length of the CDR3 is 16 residues. Germline V gene sequence: CDR1 LGHNA, CDR2 YSLEER. Between the trimmed V and J ends, which lost 2 bases and 8 bases, there was a span of 16 bases. Written as DNA, the CDR3 is TGCGCCAGCAGCCAATCGCTGGGCCGTACTGATTCACCCCTCCACTTT. Protein: CASSQSLGRTDSPLHF.

There are a few counts of this clone. The rearrangement uses TRBV28 and TRBJ1-5; 8 bases agree with TRBD1. Looked up from germline, CDR1 is MDHEN and CDR2 is SYDVKM. Trimming at V came to 4 bases and at J to 10 bases, leaving 6 bases not matched to a gene. This CDR3 comprises 13 residues. The CDR3 coding sequence is TGTGCCAGCAGTTCCCCAGGGGGCTCTCCCCAGCATTTT. This translates into CASSSPGGSPQHF.

V gene TRBV6-5 combines with J gene TRBJ2-5; 8 positions match TRBD1. The length of the CDR3 is 13 residues. Germline CDR1 is MNHEY and CDR2 is SVGAGI. The V and J ends lost 6 bases and 4 bases, in that order; junction bases with no gene match: 4. Here the CDR3 DNA reads TGTGCCAGCAGCCTCAGGGGGCGAGAGACCCAGTACTTC. Its protein product is CASSLRGRETQYF.

This chain links TRBV12-3 or TRBV12-4 with TRBJ1-1; D call uncertain. V lost 1 base and J 6 bases, leaving 9 bases between the germline ends. The length of the CDR3 is 13 residues. CDR3 nucleotide sequence: TGTGCCAGCAGTTTAGATGGTCATGCTGAAGCTTTCTTT. As protein: CASSLDGHAEAFF.

The chain carries TRBV9 and TRBJ1-4; D not resolved. Per germline, CDR1 SGDLS and CDR2 YYNGEE. Trimming removed 0 bases from V and 7 bases from J, with 13 bases in between. The CDR3 contains 15 residues. The CDR3 DNA sequence: TGTGCCAGCAGCGTAGGGGTGGTGGCAGGTGAAAAACTGTTTTTT. The encoded protein is CASSVGVVAGEKLFF.

This clone occurred once. The CDR3 here is CASSPGTGETQYF. The CDR3, as DNA: TGTGCCAGCAGCCCCGGGACTGGAGAGACCCAGTACTTC. V gene TRBV9 combines with J gene TRBJ2-5, with D possibly being TRBD2 (6 bases). CDR1 and CDR2 (germline): SGDLS, YYNGEE. With 4 bases removed from V and 4 bases from J, the gap between germline ends came to 11 bases. CDR3 length equals 13 residues. Full variable domain (missing parts from reference TRBV9 and TRBJ2-5): DSGVTQTPKHLITATGQRVTLRCSPRSGDLSVYWYQQSLDQGLQFLIQYYNGEERAKGNILERFSAQQFPDLHSELNLSSLELGDSALYFCASSPGTGETQYFGPGTRLLVL.

This rearrangement joins TRBV28 to TRBJ1-5; 11 nucleotides align to TRBD1. Germline lookup yields CDR1 MDHEN and CDR2 SYDVKM. The junction had 12 bases not matched to a gene; V was cut back by 4 bases and J by 7 bases. The CDR3 is 17 residues long. The CDR3 DNA reads as TGTGCCAGCAGTTCCCCGGAGGACAGGGGGCTGAGGCAGCCCCAGCATTTT. Its translation is CASSSPEDRGLRQPQHF.

The V call is TRBV19, the J call TRBJ1-4; the match to TRBD1 covers 8 bases. The V segment lost 1 base and the J segment 14 bases; nucleotides outside the gene matches: 6. This CDR3 spans 13 amino acids. Germline V gene sequence: CDR1 LNHDA, CDR2 SQIVND (reference sequence). CDR3 in amino acids: CASSIARTGPLFF. In nucleotides, the CDR3 is TGTGCCAGTAGTATAGCGCGGACAGGGCCTCTGTTTTTT.

This chain connects TRBV7-2 to TRBJ2-7; D may correspond to TRBD1 or TRBD2 (5 bases each). This CDR3 comprises 14 residues. V was clipped by 5 bases and J by 2 bases, with 13 bases between them. Germline V gene lookup returns CDR1 SGHTA and CDR2 FQGNSA. CDR3 loop: CASSLGAVTYEQYF. CDR3 bases: TGTGCCAGCAGCCTCGGGGCAGTAACCTACGAGCAGTACTTC.

The V call is TRBV7-3, the J call TRBJ2-1; no clear D gene. Germline assignment: CDR1 SGHTA and CDR2 FQGTGA. Trimming removed 5 bases at V and 6 bases at J, with 11 bases between. This CDR3 spans 13 amino acids. CDR3 protein: CASSLGPGNEQFF. In DNA, the CDR3 is TGTGCCAGCAGCCTCGGACCGGGCAATGAGCAGTTCTTC. Full variable domain (remainder filled in from reference TRBV7-3 and TRBJ2-1): GAGVSQTPSNKVTEKGKYVELRCDPISGHTALYWYRQSLGQGPEFLIYFQGTGAADDSGLPNDRFFAVRPEGSVSTLKIQRTERGDSAVYLCASSLGPGNEQFFGPGTRLTVL.

This chain connects TRBV5-1 to TRBJ2-3; D remains unclear. The CDR3 loop spans 14 amino acids. The ends were cut back, 0 bases at V and 5 bases at J, with 10 bases in the middle. Per the germline V gene, CDR1 is SGHRS and CDR2 is YFSETQ. CDR3 in amino acids: CASSLGLKGDTQYF. Written as DNA, the CDR3 is TGCGCCAGCAGCTTGGGTCTAAAAGGAGATACGCAGTATTTT.

J is TRBJ1-4 and V is TRBV27, with no clear D. The CDR3 has 14 residues. The V gene lost 4 bases and the J gene lost 0 bases, with 6 bases spanning the gap. Germline V gives CDR1 MNHEY, CDR2 SMNVEV (reference sequence). CDR3 sequence (DNA): TGTGCCAGCAGTTCTTGGGCAACTAATGAAAAACTGTTTTTT. Protein sequence: CASSSWATNEKLFF. The whole variable domain, filled in from reference TRBV27 and TRBJ1-4, reads EAQVTQNPRYLITVTGKKLTVTCSQNMNHEYMSWYRQDPGLGLRQIYYSMNVEVTDKGDVPEGYKVSRKEKRNFPLILESPSPNQTSLYFCASSSWATNEKLFFGSGTQLSVL.

The chain combines TRBV13 with TRBJ1-3; D remains unclear. CDR1 and CDR2 (germline): PRHDT, FYEKMQ (reference sequence). Trimming left V 10 bases short and J 0 bases short, with 13 bases between. The CDR3 covers 14 residues. For the CDR3, the DNA is TGTGCCACCAGAGAGGTGGGCTCTGGAAACACCATATATTTT. Residues: CATREVGSGNTIYF.

This rearrangement joins TRBV7-2 to TRBJ2-3; 10 positions match TRBD1. V lost 7 bases and J lost 7; bases outside the gene matches: 11. Germline lookup yields CDR1 SGHTA and CDR2 FQGNSA. The CDR3 length is 15 residues. CDR3 residues: CASTPRDRGVNTQYF. DNA for the CDR3: TGTGCCAGCACCCCACGGGACAGGGGAGTGAATACGCAGTATTTT.

The chain combines TRBV3-1 (or the pseudogene TRBV3-2) with TRBJ2-3; no firm D call. Trimming took 1 base from V and 7 from J, leaving 18 bases between them. Germline CDR1 reads LGHDT; CDR2 reads YNNKEL (reference sequence). The CDR3 spans 16 residues. The CDR3 spells CASSQGQDPVLNTQYF. The CDR3 DNA reads as TGTGCCAGCAGCCAAGGTCAAGACCCCGTACTAAATACGCAGTATTTT.

The chain joins TRBV2 to TRBJ1-2; D remains ambiguous. The ends were cut back, 2 bases at V and 4 bases at J, with 11 bases in the middle. Per the germline V gene, CDR1 is SNHLY and CDR2 is FYNNEI. The CDR3 loop spans 14 amino acids. The CDR3 loop reads CASSEKNRGYGYTF. The CDR3 bases are TGTGCCAGCAGTGAAAAAAACAGAGGCTATGGCTACACCTTC.

This clone was observed a handful of times. The genes are TRBV5-1 and TRBJ2-1; D might be TRBD1 (5 bases). Germline V CDR1 and CDR2: SGHRS, YFSETQ. The CDR3 has 15 amino acids. Deletions cut 4 bases from V and 0 bases from J, with 11 bases between. The CDR3, as DNA: TGCGCCAGCAGCGCACAGGAAAGCTCCTACAATGAGCAGTTCTTC. Protein: CASSAQESSYNEQFF.

The table lists this clone with a count of one. The chain links TRBV29-1 to TRBJ2-1, with D unresolved. Germline values: CDR1 SQVTM, CDR2 ANQGSEA. V gave up 3 bases and J gave up 0 bases, with 6 bases separating them. The CDR3 length is 13 residues. CDR3 region: CSVDGNSYNEQFF. The CDR3 DNA sequence: TGCAGCGTTGACGGTAACTCCTACAATGAGCAGTTCTTC.

This chain connects TRBV21-1 to TRBJ2-2; TRBD2, as called in the table, went unchecked against the DNA. TRBV21-1 is assigned pseudogene status. The CDR3 loop spans 18 amino acids. This chain's CDR3 is CASSIKGLAGAPTGELFF. CDR3 DNA sequence: TGTGCCAGCAGCATTAAGGGACTAGCGGGGGCCCCCACCGGGGAGCTGTTTTTT.

The count of this clone is one. The rearrangement joins TRBV10-3 to TRBJ2-7; TRBD1 aligns across 10 bases. The junction had 1 base not matched to a gene; V was cut back by 3 bases and J by 2 bases. CDR1 and CDR2 (germline): ENHRY, SYGVKD. The CDR3 contains 14 residues. The CDR3 DNA is TGTGCCATCAGTGATGGGACAGGGGCCTACGAGCAGTACTTC. This codes for CAISDGTGAYEQYF.